This TCR beta chain was documented in a study of blood T cell repertoires in COVID-19. Study-level information: COVID-19 samples collected from the United States, Italy and Spain covered acute and convalescent phases. Sources were T cells, B-cell-depleted T cells, or PBMCs; the material itself was cDNA or gDNA.

CDR1 is SGDLS, CDR2 YYNGEE, per germline. CDR3 length: 15 residues. The V gene end was trimmed by 0 bases and the J gene end by 3 bases; junction bases not matched to a gene: 4. Original processing notes: For nucleated cells, counts were estimated from reference gene primer amplification. The method was immunoSEQ multiplex PCR; TCRdb's version includes in-frame clones alone and lacks a portion of them. V, J and clone size are those of that table, while D and trimming were read from the DNA. This table has about 73,000 clones, about four fifths appearing once. The sequence was obtained from a woman between 55 and 75 years old with acute or convalescent COVID-19. The sample comprised peripheral blood. The rearrangement links TRBV9 to TRBJ2-7; 9 bases agree with TRBD2. CDR3 residues: CASSVAVAGVYEQYF. CDR3 nucleotide sequence: TGTGCCAGCAGCGTAGCGGTAGCGGGAGTCTACGAGCAGTACTTC.